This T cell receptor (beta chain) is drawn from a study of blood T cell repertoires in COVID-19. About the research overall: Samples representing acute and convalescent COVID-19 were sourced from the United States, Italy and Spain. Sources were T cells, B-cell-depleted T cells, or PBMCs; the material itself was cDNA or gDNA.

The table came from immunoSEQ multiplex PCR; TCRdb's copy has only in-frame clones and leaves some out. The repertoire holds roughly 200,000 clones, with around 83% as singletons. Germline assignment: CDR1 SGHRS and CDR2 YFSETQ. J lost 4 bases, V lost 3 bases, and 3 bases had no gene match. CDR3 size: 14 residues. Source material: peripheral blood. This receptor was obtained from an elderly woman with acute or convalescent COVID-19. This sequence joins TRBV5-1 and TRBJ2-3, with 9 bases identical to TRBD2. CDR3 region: CASSWTSASDTQYF. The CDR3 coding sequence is TGCGCCAGCAGCTGGACTAGCGCTTCAGATACGCAGTATTTT.